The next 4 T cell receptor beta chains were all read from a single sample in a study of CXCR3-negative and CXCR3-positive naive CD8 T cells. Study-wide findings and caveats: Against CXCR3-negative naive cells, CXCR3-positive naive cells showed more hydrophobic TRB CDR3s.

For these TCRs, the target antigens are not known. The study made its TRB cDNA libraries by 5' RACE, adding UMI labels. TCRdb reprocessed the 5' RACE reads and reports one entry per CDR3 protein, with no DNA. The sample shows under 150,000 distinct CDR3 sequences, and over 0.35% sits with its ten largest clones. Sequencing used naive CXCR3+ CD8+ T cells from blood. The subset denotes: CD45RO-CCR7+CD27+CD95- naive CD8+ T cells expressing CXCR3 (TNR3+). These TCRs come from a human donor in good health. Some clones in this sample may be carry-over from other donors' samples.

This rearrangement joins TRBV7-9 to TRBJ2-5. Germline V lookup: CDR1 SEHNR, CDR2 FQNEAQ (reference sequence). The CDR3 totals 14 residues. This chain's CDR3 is CASSLSAGQETQYF.

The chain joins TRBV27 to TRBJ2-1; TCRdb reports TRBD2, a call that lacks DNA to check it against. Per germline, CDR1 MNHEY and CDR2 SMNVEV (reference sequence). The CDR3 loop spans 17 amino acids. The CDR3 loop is CASSSGLAGGLYNEQFF.

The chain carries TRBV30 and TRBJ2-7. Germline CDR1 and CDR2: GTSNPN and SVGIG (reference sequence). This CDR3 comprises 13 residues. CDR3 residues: CAWRHPSSYEQYF.

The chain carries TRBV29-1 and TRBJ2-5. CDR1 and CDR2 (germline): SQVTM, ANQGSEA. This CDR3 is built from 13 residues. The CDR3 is CSVRSLGRETQYF.